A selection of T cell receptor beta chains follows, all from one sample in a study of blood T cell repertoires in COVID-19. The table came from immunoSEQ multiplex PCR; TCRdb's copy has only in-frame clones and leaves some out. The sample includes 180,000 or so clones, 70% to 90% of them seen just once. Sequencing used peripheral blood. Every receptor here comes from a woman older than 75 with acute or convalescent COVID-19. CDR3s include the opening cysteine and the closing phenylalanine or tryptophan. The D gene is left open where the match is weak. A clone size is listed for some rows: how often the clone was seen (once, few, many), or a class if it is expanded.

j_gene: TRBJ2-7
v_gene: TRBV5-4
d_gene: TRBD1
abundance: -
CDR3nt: TGTGCCAGCAGCTTCTCCGGGACAGGGCGACACGAGCAGTACTTC
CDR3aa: CASSFSGTGRHEQYF

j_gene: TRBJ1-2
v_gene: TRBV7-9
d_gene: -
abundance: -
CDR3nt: TGTGCCAGCAGCCCGCAGGGCTACACCTTC
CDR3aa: CASSPQGYTF

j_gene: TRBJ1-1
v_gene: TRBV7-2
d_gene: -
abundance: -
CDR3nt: TGTGCCAGCAGCCCACAAATTCTCATGAACACTGAAGCTTTCTTT
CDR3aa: CASSPQILMNTEAFF

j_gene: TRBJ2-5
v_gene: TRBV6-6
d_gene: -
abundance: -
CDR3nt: TGTGCCAGCAGGCTACGGGAGACCCAGTACTTC
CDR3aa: CASRLRETQYF

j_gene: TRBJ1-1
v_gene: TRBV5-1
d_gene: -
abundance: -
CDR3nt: TGCGCCAGCAGCTTAATGGGGGGACTGATGAACACTGAAGCTTTCTTT
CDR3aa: CASSLMGGLMNTEAFF

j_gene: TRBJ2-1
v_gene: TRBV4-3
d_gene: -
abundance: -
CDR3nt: TGCGCCAGCAGCCCCGCCCGGCTCGGGGACAATGAGCAGTTCTTC
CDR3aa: CASSPARLGDNEQFF

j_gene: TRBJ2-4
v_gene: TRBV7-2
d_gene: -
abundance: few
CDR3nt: TGTGCCAGCAGCTTAGGGGCAGGGGTGGACATTCAGTACTTC
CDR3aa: CASSLGAGVDIQYF

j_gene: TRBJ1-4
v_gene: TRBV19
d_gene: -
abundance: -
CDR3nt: TGTGCCAGTATGGGGCCCGGACGGGAAAAACTGTTTTTT
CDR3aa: CASMGPGREKLFF

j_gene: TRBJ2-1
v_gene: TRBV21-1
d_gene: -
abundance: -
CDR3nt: TGTGCCAGCAGCAAACCTCCTAGCGGGAGGGCACGCGGGGATGAGCAGTTCTTC
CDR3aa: CASSKPPSGRARGDEQFF

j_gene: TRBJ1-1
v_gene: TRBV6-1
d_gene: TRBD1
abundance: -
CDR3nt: TGTGCCAGCAGGGAACAGGGGGCGCCTTTGGGAACTGAAGCTTTCTTT
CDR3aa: CASREQGAPLGTEAFF

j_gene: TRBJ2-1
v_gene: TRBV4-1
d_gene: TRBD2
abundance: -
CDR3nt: TGCGCCAGCAGCCGGGGGACTAGCAGGGGGTCTTACAATGAGCAGTTCTTC
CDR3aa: CASSRGTSRGSYNEQFF

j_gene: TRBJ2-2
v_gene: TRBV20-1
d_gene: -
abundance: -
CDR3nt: TGCAGTGCTAGTCTTAACACCGGGGAGCTGTTTTTT
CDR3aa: CSASLNTGELFF

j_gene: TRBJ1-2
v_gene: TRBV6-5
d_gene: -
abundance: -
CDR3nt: TGTGCCAGCAGTTACCGCTTCGACAGATCCTATGGCTACACCTTC
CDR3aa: CASSYRFDRSYGYTF

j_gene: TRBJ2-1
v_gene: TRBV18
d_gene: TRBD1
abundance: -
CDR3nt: TGTGCCAGCTCACCAGCCGGGACAGGGGTTGGTAATGAGCAGTTCTTC
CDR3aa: CASSPAGTGVGNEQFF

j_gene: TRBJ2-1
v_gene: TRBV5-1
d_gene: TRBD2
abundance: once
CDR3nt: TGCGCCAGCAGCACGGGACTAGCGGGAGTTGAGCAGTTCTTC
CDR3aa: CASSTGLAGVEQFF

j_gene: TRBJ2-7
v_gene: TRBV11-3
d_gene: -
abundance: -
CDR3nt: TGTGCCAGCAGCTTAGTGAAGCCTAGAGCCTACGAGCAGTACTTC
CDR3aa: CASSLVKPRAYEQYF

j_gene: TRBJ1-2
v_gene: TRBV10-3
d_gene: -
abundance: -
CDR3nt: TGTGCCATCAGCGAGTTAGAGGGTTATGGCTACACCTTC
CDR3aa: CAISELEGYGYTF

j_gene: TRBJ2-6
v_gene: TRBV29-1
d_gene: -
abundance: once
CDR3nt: TGCAGCGTTACAGGGATCTCTGGGGCCAACGTCCTGACTTTC
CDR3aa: CSVTGISGANVLTF

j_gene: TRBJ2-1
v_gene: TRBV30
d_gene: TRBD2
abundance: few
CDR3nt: TGTGCCTGGAATGGTGGGATAGCGGGAGTACACAATGAGCAGTTCTTC
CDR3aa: CAWNGGIAGVHNEQFF

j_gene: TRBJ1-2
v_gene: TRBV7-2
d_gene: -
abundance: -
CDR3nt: TGTGCCAGCAGCTTAGCCCCAGGTTCCTCTGGCTACACCTTC
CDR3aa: CASSLAPGSSGYTF

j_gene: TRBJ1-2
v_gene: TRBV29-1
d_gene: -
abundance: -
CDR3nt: TGCAGCGTCGGTGACAGCCCTGGCTATGGCTACACCTTC
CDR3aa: CSVGDSPGYGYTF

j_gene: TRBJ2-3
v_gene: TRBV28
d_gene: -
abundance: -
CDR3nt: TGTGCCAGCAGCCCTGGATTGACAGCCTTAGACGGCACAGATACGCAGTATTTT
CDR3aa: CASSPGLTALDGTDTQYF

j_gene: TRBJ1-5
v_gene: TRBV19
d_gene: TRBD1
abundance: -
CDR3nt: TGTGCCAGTAGTTCCCCGACAGGGGGCAGTCATCAGCCCCAGCATTTT
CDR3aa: CASSSPTGGSHQPQHF

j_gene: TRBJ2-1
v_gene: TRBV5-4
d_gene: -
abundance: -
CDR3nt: TGTGCCAGCAGCTTCTCACAGTACAATGAGCAGTTCTTC
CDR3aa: CASSFSQYNEQFF

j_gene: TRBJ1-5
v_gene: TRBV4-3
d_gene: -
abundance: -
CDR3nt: TGCGCCAGCAGCCAAGATCCGAATCAGCCCCAGCATTTT
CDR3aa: CASSQDPNQPQHF

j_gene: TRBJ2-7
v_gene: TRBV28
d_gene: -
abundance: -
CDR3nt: TGTGCCAGCAGTTTTTCTTCCCGCTACGAGCAGTACTTC
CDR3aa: CASSFSSRYEQYF

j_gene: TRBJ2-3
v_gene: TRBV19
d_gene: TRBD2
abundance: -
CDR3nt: TGTGCCAGTTCCCGGGAGGGAGGGACTAGCGGGACTACAGATACGCAGTATTTT
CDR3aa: CASSREGGTSGTTDTQYF

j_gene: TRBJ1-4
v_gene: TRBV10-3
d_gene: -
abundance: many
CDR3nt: TGTGCCATCAAGGGGCGGAATGAAAAACTGTTTTTT
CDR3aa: CAIKGRNEKLFF

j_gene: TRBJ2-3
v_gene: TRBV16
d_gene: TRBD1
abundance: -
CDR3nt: TGTGCCAGCAGCCAATATCGGGACAGCAAAGGTACAGATACGCAGTATTTT
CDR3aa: CASSQYRDSKGTDTQYF

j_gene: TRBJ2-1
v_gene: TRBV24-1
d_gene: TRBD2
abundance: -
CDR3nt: TGTGCCACCGGTCAGACTAGCGATGGTGAGCAGTTCTTC
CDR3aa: CATGQTSDGEQFF

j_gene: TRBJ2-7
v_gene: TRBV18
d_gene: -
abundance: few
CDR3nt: TGTGCCAGCTCACTGACGACAGTCCCCTCCTACGAGCAGTACTTC
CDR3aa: CASSLTTVPSYEQYF

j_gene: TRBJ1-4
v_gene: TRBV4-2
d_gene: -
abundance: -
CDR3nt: TGTGCCAGCAGCCAAATAGCGATTAGGGATGAAAAACTGTTTTTT
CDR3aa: CASSQIAIRDEKLFF

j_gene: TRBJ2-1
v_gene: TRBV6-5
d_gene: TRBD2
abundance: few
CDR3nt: TGTGCCACCAGACTAGACGGACTAGCGGGAGCTGAGCAGTTCTTC
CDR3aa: CATRLDGLAGAEQFF